Below, 19 T cell receptor beta chains from the same sample are listed, as sequenced in a study of T-cell reconstitution after alpha-beta-depleted transplantation in children. This sample's TCRbeta library carried unique molecular identifier barcodes. Using its own MiXCR run on the PCR reads, TCRdb lists one record per CDR3 protein. There are about 500,000 distinct CDR3 sequences in the sample; about 30% occur only once, and approximately 2.3% lies in the top ten. This specimen consisted of PBMCs from the stem cell graft donor, obtained from the stem cell graft. All receptors derive from a human donor who donated a stem cell graft to a child with aplastic anemia.

CDR3 sequence reads: CASSPPARVETQYF. The CDR3 nucleotides read TGTGCCAGCAGCCCCCCCGCCAGGGTTGAGACCCAGTACTTC. This chain links TRBV11-1 with TRBJ2-5, with D maybe TRBD1 (5 bases). This CDR3 contains 14 residues. V dropped 5 bases and J dropped 5 bases, with 15 bases sitting between them. Germline loops: CDR1 SGHAT, CDR2 FQDESV (reference sequence). The full variable domain, with the rest looked up from reference TRBV11-1 and TRBJ2-5, is EAEVAQSPRYKITEKSQAVAFWCDPISGHATLYWYRQILGQGPELLVQFQDESVVDDSQLPKDRFSAERLKGVDSTLKIQPAELGDSAMYLCASSPPARVETQYFGPGTRLLVL.

This clonotype was observed a few times. V is TRBV10-3 and J is TRBJ2-1, with TRBD2 identical over 12 bases. Losses at the gene ends were 2 bases for V and 7 bases for J; bases not matched to a gene: 3. The CDR3 loop spans 15 amino acids. CDR1 is ENHRY, CDR2 SYGVKD, per germline. The chain's CDR3 is CAISERLAGGNEQFF. The DNA for the CDR3 is TGTGCCATCAGTGAGCGGCTAGCGGGAGGGAATGAGCAGTTCTTC.

The genes are TRBV12-3 or TRBV12-4 and TRBJ1-5; possibly TRBD1 for D (6 bases). The CDR3 is made up of 13 amino acids. The V end lost 6 bases, the J end lost 6 bases, and 12 bases lay between the germline ends. The CDR3 sequence: CASSSRGRQPQHF. Here the CDR3 DNA reads TGTGCCAGCAGCTCCCGGGGGCGTCAGCCCCAGCATTTT.

The gene calls are TRBV24-1 and TRBJ1-2; D unclear. Looked up from germline, CDR1 is KGHDR and CDR2 is SFDVKD. V lost 4 bases to trimming and J lost 8 bases, with 10 bases between them. The CDR3 consists of 12 residues. The CDR3 loop is CATSEIGWGYTF. The CDR3 nucleotides are TGTGCCACCAGTGAAATTGGTTGGGGCTACACCTTC.

There are a few counts of this clonotype. The chain is built from TRBV4-1 and TRBJ2-1, with D unresolved. Trimming left V 0 bases short and J 0 bases short, with 9 bases between. The CDR3 has 16 residues. Germline-derived CDR1 and CDR2 are MGHRA and YSYEKL. The CDR3 loop is CASSQESASSYNEQFF. CDR3 in DNA: TGCGCCAGCAGCCAAGAGTCAGCGAGCTCCTACAATGAGCAGTTCTTC.

This clonotype was seen a handful of times. The rearrangement joins TRBV6-4 to TRBJ2-7; tentative D call: TRBD2 (6 bases). Germline V gene lookup returns CDR1 MRHNA and CDR2 SNTAGT. The CDR3 consists of 12 residues. Trimming took 6 bases from V and 6 from J, leaving 12 bases between them. The DNA for the CDR3 is TGTGCCAGCAGACGACTAGAGTGCGAGCAGTACTTC. Protein product: CASRRLECEQYF.

The chain links TRBV6-1 to TRBJ1-1; D perhaps matches TRBD1 (6 bases). The CDR3 loop spans 15 amino acids. V was clipped by 2 bases and J by 1 base, with 11 bases between them. CDR1 MNHNS and CDR2 SASEGT come from the germline V gene. Here the CDR3 reads CASSETGNPNTEAFF. CDR3 DNA sequence: TGTGCCAGCAGTGAAACAGGGAACCCGAACACTGAAGCTTTCTTT.

This clonotype was recorded a few times. The V and J genes are TRBV7-9 and TRBJ2-2, with 7 nucleotides matching TRBD1. Germline V gene sequence: CDR1 SEHNR, CDR2 FQNEAQ (reference sequence). The CDR3 runs 15 residues. V lost 4 bases to trimming and J lost 1 base; unmatched junction nucleotides: 3. The DNA for the CDR3 is TGTGCCAGCAGCTATTGGACAGGGAACACCGGGGAGCTGTTTTTT. Encoded protein: CASSYWTGNTGELFF. Full variable domain (outside the CDR3, taken from reference TRBV7-9 and TRBJ2-2): DTGVSQNPRHKITKRGQNVTFRCDPISEHNRLYWYRQTLGQGPEFLTYFQNEAQLEKSRLLSDRFSAERPKGSFSTLEIQRTEQGDSAMYLCASSYWTGNTGELFFGEGSRLTVL.

This clonotype was counted a few times. The gene calls are TRBV20-1 and TRBJ1-4; tentative D call: TRBD1 (6 bases). This CDR3 spans 12 amino acids. V was shortened by 5 bases and J by 5 bases, with 9 bases between the two germline ends. The V gene's germline CDR1 is DFQATT and CDR2 SNEGSKA (reference sequence). The CDR3: CSALGQNEKLFF. The CDR3 DNA follows: TGCAGTGCTTTAGGACAGAATGAAAAACTGTTTTTT.

There are a few counts of this clonotype. CDR3 nucleotide sequence: TGTGCCAGCAGAATCGCTCTAGCGGGAGCCGGCACCGGGGAGCTGTTTTTT. Translating gives CASRIALAGAGTGELFF. The chain links TRBV6-1 to TRBJ2-2; TRBD2 matches 10 bases. The length of the CDR3 is 17 residues. CDR1 and CDR2 (germline): MNHNS, SASEGT. With 6 bases clipped from V and 4 bases from J, the junction kept 11 bases outside the gene matches.

The chain has TRBV7-2 and TRBJ1-2; unclear D gene. V was shortened by 5 bases and J by 2 bases, with 9 bases between the two germline ends. Germline V gene lookup returns CDR1 SGHTA and CDR2 FQGNSA. The CDR3 spans 13 residues. CDR3 bases: TGTGCCAGCAGCAACCCGGGGAACTATGGCTACACCTTC. Protein product: CASSNPGNYGYTF.

This rearrangement joins TRBV5-4 to TRBJ1-2, with D possibly TRBD1 on 5 matching bases. CDR3 size: 14 residues. The ends were cut back, 4 bases at V and 6 bases at J, with 16 bases in the middle. The germline CDR1 and CDR2 sequences are SGHNT and YYREEE (reference sequence). As DNA, the CDR3 is TGTGCCAGCAGCCCGCGGGTGCAGGGCGATGGCTACACCTTC. It encodes CASSPRVQGDGYTF.

The rearrangement joins TRBV6-1 to TRBJ2-5, with 11 bases lining up with TRBD2. The germline V gene encodes CDR1 MNHNS and CDR2 SASEGT. The CDR3 is 14 residues long. V shed 5 bases and J 5 bases; nucleotides not matched to a gene: 4. CDR3 DNA: TGTGCCAGCAGTCTTAGCGGGAGGGCGGAGACCCAGTACTTC. This codes for CASSLSGRAETQYF.

This clonotype has just a few counts. The J gene is TRBJ1-1, the V gene TRBV6-1; D may be TRBD1 (5 bases). CDR3 length: 14 residues. Trimming shortened V by 6 bases and J by 1 base, and 12 bases separated the two germline ends. Germline CDR1 reads MNHNS; CDR2 reads SASEGT. CDR3 amino acids: CASSIRQTNTEAFF. Here the CDR3 DNA reads TGTGCCAGCAGCATACGACAGACGAACACTGAAGCTTTCTTT.

The rearrangement links TRBV7-6 to TRBJ2-7; D possibly uses TRBD1 or TRBD2 (6 bases each). The V end was cut by 1 base, the J end by 2 bases, with 12 bases between. Germline-derived CDR1 and CDR2 are SGHVS and FNYEAQ. The CDR3 totals 15 residues. Here the CDR3 DNA reads TGTGCCAGCAGCTTAGGCGGGACATCCGCCTACGAGCAGTACTTC. Translation gives CASSLGGTSAYEQYF.

In this sample, this clonotype turned up a few times. The chain has TRBV20-1 and TRBJ1-1, with 7 bases that match TRBD1. This CDR3 is built from 17 residues. Unmatched junction bases numbered 12, after V lost 2 bases and J lost 0 bases. Germline CDR1 reads DFQATT; CDR2 reads SNEGSKA (reference sequence). The CDR3 region is CSARSAGQAVMNTEAFF. The DNA for the CDR3 is TGCAGTGCTAGATCCGCTGGACAGGCGGTTATGAACACTGAAGCTTTCTTT.

The chain carries TRBV11-2 and TRBJ1-4, with D perhaps TRBD1 (6 bases). Trimming removed 2 bases from V and 7 bases from J, with 14 bases in between. This CDR3 contains 15 residues. CDR1 and CDR2 from the germline V gene are SGHAT and FQNNGV. CDR3: CASSLRGADSEKLFF. In DNA form, the CDR3 reads TGTGCCAGCAGCTTAAGGGGGGCGGATAGTGAAAAACTGTTTTTT.

This sequence joins TRBV7-9 and TRBJ1-2; D is possibly TRBD1 (5 bases). Looked up from germline, CDR1 is SEHNR and CDR2 is FQNEAQ (reference sequence). This CDR3 comprises 14 residues. Trimming took 7 bases from V and 6 from J, leaving 18 bases between them. The CDR3 protein is CASTLHRGIDGYTF. The CDR3 DNA reads TGTGCCAGCACACTTCACCGGGGGATCGATGGCTACACCTTC.

This chain joins TRBV30 and TRBJ2-1; no reliable D call. The CDR3 totals 14 residues. Germline-derived CDR1 and CDR2 are GTSNPN and SVGIG (reference sequence). The V gene lost 0 bases and the J gene lost 4 bases, with 10 bases spanning the gap. The CDR3 here is CAWSVRLIYNEQFF. The DNA for the CDR3 is TGTGCCTGGAGTGTACGGCTTATATACAATGAGCAGTTCTTC.